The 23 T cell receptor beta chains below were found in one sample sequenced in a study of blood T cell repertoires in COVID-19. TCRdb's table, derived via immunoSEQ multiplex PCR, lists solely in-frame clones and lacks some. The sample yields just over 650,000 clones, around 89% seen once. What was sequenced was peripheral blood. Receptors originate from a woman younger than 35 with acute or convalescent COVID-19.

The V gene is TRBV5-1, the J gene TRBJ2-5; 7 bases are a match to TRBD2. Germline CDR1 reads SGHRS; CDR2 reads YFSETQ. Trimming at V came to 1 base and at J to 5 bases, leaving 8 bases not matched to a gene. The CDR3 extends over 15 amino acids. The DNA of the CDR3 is TGCGCCAGCAGCTTGTGGGGGGGAGGGCCGGAGACCCAGTACTTC. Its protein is CASSLWGGGPETQYF.

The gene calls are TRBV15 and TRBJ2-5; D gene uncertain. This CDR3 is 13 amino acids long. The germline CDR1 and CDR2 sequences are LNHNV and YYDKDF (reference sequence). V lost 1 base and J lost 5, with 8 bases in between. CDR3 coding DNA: TGTGCCACCAGCAGAGTTAGTTTGGAGACCCAGTACTTC. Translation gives CATSRVSLETQYF. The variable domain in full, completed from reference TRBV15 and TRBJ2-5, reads DAMVIQNPRYQVTQFGKPVTLSCSQTLNHNVMYWYQQKSSQAPKLLFHYYDKDFNNEADTPDNFQSRRPNTSFCFLDIRSPGLGDTAMYLCATSRVSLETQYFGPGTRLLVL.

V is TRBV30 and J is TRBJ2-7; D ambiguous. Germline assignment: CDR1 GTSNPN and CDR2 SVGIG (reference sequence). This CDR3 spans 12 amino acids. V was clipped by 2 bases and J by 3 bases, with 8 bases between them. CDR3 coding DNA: TGTGCCTGGAGTACATCTTTCTACGAGCAGTACTTC. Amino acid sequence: CAWSTSFYEQYF.

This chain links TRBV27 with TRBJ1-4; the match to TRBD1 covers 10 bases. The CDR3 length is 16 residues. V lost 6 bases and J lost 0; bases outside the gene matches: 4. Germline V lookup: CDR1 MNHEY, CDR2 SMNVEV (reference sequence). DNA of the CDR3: TGTGCCAGCAGCACGACAGGGGGCTCAACTAATGAAAAACTGTTTTTT. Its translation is CASSTTGGSTNEKLFF.

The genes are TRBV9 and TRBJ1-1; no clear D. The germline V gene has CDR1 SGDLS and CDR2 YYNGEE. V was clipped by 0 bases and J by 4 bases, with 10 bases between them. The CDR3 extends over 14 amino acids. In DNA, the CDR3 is TGTGCCAGCAGCGTAGAGGAGAGTATCACTGAAGCTTTCTTT. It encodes CASSVEESITEAFF.

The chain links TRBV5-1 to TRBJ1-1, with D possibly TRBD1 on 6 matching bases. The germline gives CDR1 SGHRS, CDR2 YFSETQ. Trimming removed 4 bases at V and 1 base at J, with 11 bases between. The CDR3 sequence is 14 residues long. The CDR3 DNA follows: TGCGCCAGCAGCCTGGGACACACGAACACTGAAGCTTTCTTT. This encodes CASSLGHTNTEAFF. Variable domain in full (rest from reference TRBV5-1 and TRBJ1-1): KAGVTQTPRYLIKTRGQQVTLSCSPISGHRSVSWYQQTPGQGLQFLFEYFSETQRNKGNFPGRFSGRQFSNSRSEMNVSTLELGDSALYLCASSLGHTNTEAFFGQGTRLTVV.

CDR3 protein: CASSLAEPGPGGEKLFF. CDR3 sequence (DNA): TGTGCCAGCAGTTTAGCAGAACCGGGTCCCGGAGGCGAAAAACTGTTTTTT. The chain combines TRBV27 with TRBJ1-4; D gene unclear. The germline gives CDR1 MNHEY, CDR2 SMNVEV (reference sequence). The germline V and J ends were trimmed by 2 bases and 8 bases, with 21 bases remaining between them. The CDR3 spans 17 residues.

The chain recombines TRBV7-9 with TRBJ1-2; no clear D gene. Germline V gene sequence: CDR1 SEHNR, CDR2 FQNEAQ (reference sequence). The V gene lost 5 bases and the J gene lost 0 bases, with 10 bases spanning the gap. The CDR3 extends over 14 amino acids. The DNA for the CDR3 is TGTGCCAGCAGCATAAGCGGGACTAACTATGGCTACACCTTC. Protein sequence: CASSISGTNYGYTF.

CDR3 DNA: TGTGCCAGCGGCCCACAGGGATTACCCCAATACGAGCAGTACTTC. As protein: CASGPQGLPQYEQYF. The gene calls are TRBV27 and TRBJ2-7, with D possibly being TRBD1 (6 bases). The V end was cut by 8 bases, the J end by 4 bases, with 21 bases between. This CDR3 is 15 amino acids long. Germline assignment: CDR1 MNHEY and CDR2 SMNVEV (reference sequence).

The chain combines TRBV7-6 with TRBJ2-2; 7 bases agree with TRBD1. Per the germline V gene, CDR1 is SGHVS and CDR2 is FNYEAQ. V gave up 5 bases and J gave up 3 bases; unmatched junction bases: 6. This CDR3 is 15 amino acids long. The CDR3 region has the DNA TGTGCCAGCAGCCCACGGGACAGATACACCGGGGAGCTGTTTTTT. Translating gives CASSPRDRYTGELFF.

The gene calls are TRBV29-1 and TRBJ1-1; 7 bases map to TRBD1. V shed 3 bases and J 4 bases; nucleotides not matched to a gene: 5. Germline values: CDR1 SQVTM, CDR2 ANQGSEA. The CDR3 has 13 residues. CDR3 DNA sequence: TGCAGCGTTGAGACAGGGCGGGGCACTGAAGCTTTCTTT. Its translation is CSVETGRGTEAFF. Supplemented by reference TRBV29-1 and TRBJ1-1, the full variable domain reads SAVISQKPSRDICQRGTSLTIQCQVDSQVTMMFWYRQQPGQSLTLIATANQGSEATYESGFVIDKFPISRPNLTFSTLTVSNMSPEDSSIYLCSVETGRGTEAFFGQGTRLTVV.

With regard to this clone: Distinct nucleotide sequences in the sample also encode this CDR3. CDR3 loop: CASSEGDSSYGYTF. In DNA form, the CDR3 reads TGTGCCAGCAGTGAGGGGGACAGCAGCTATGGCTACACCTTC. The chain couples TRBV6-1 to TRBJ1-2; 7 bases are shared with TRBD1. Germline V gene lookup returns CDR1 MNHNS and CDR2 SASEGT. The CDR3 sequence is 14 residues long. V shed 3 bases and J 4 bases; nucleotides not matched to a gene: 5.

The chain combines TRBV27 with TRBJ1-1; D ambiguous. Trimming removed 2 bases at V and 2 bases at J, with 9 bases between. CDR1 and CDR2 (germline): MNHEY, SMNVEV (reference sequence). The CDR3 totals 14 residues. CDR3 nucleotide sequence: TGTGCCAGCAGTTTAGAAGGCGGCAACACTGAAGCTTTCTTT. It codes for CASSLEGGNTEAFF.

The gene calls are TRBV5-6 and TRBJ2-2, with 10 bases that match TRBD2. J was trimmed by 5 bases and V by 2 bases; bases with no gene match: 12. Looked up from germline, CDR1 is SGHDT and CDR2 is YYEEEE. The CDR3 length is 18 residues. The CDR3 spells CASSFRASGGLGTGELFF. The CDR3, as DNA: TGTGCCAGCAGCTTTCGGGCTAGCGGGGGCCTCGGGACCGGGGAGCTGTTTTTT.

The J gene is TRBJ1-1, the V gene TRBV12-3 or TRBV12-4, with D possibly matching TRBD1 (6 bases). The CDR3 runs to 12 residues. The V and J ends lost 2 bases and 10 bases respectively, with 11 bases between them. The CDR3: CASSLSVGGAFF. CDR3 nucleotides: TGTGCCAGCAGTTTATCAGTAGGGGGAGCTTTCTTT.

CDR3 DNA: TGCGCCAGCAGTCAATGGTGCGGGTTCTACTATGGCTACACCTTC. Translated: CASSQWCGFYYGYTF. This chain connects TRBV23-1 to TRBJ1-2; D is uncertain. TRBV23-1 is an open reading frame, and its role is uncertain. This CDR3 comprises 15 residues. V was cut by 1 base and J by 3 bases, with 12 bases left in between.

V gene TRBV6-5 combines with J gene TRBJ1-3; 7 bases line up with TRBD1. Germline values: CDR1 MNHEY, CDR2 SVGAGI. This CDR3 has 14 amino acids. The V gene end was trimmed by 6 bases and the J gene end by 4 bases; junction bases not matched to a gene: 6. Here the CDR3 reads CASSAGTEGNTIYF. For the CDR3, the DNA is TGTGCCAGCAGCGCCGGGACAGAGGGAAACACCATATATTTT.

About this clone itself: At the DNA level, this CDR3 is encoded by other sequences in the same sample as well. The CDR3 protein is CASSLLAGAYEQYF. The DNA of the CDR3 is TGTGCCAGCAGTTTGCTAGCGGGGGCCTACGAGCAGTACTTC. This chain uses TRBV28 with TRBJ2-7; 10 nucleotides line up with TRBD2. Trimming removed 3 bases from V and 2 bases from J; junction bases left unmatched: 1. This CDR3 has 14 residues. CDR1 MDHEN and CDR2 SYDVKM come from the germline V gene.

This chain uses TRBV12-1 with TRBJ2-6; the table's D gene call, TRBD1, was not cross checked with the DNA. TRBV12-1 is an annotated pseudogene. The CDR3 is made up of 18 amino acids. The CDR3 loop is CASSSLGQGISGANVLTF. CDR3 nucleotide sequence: TGTGCCAGCAGCTCCCTTGGACAGGGAATATCTGGGGCCAACGTCCTGACTTTC.

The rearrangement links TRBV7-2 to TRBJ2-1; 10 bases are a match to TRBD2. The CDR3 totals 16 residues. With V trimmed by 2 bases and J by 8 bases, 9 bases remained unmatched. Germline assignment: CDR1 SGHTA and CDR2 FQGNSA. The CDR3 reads CASSLRLAGLQDEQFF. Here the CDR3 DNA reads TGTGCCAGCAGCTTAAGACTAGCGGGCCTACAGGATGAGCAGTTCTTC.

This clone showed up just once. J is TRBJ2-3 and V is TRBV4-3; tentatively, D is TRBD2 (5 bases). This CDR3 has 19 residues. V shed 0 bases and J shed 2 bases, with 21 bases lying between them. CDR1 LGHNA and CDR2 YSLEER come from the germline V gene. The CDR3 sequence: CASSQEWVAPPHPTDTQYF. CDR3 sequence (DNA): TGCGCCAGCAGCCAAGAATGGGTAGCGCCACCTCATCCCACAGATACGCAGTATTTT.

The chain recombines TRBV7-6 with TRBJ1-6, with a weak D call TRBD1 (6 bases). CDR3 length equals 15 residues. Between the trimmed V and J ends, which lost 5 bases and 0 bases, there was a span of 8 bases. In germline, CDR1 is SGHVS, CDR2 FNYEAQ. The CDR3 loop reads CASSPTGSYNSPLHF. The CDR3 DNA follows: TGTGCCAGCAGCCCGACAGGCTCCTATAATTCACCCCTCCACTTT.

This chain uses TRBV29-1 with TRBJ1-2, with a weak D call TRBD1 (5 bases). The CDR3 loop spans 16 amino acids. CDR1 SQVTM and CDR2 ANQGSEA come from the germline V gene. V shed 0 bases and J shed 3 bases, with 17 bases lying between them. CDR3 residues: CSVEEGRGGTDYGYTF. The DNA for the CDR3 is TGCAGCGTTGAAGAGGGAAGGGGAGGCACCGACTATGGCTACACCTTC.